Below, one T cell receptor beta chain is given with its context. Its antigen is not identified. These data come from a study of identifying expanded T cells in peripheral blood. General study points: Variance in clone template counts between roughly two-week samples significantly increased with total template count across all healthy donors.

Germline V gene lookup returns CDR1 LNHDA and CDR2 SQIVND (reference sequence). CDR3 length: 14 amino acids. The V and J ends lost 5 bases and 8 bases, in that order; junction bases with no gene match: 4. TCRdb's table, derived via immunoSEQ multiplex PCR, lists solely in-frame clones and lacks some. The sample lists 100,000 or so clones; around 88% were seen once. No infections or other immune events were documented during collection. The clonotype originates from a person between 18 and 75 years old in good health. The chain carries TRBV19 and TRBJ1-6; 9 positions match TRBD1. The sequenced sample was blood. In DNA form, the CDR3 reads TGTGCCAGTAGTCGGGACAGGGTGGATTCACCCCTCCACTTT. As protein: CASSRDRVDSPLHF. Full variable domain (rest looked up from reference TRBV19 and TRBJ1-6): DGGITQSPKYLFRKEGQNVTLSCEQNLNHDAMYWYRQDPGQGLRLIYYSQIVNDFQKGDIAEGYSVSREKKESFPLTVTSAQKNPTAFYLCASSRDRVDSPLHFGNGTRLTVT.